The 4 T cell receptor beta chains in this list originate from one sample, sequenced in a study of blood T cell repertoires in COVID-19. TCRdb keeps only in-frame clones here, not all; method: immunoSEQ multiplex PCR. The sample includes hundreds of thousands of clones, roughly nine tenths of them seen just once. The material sequenced was PBMCs or T cells enriched from blood (not recorded which). These receptors all come from a woman aged 18-29 years who had recovered from COVID-19.

The gene calls are TRBV13 and TRBJ2-7; 11 nucleotides line up with TRBD1. The V gene end was trimmed by 5 bases and the J gene end by 5 bases; junction bases not matched to a gene: 5. This CDR3 has 14 amino acids. Germline lookup yields CDR1 PRHDT and CDR2 FYEKMQ (reference sequence). The CDR3 is CASSPWTGGNEQYF. The CDR3 DNA sequence: TGTGCCAGCAGCCCATGGACAGGGGGCAACGAGCAGTACTTC.

V and J are TRBV7-3 and TRBJ1-1; 7 nucleotides agree with TRBD1. CDR1 SGHTA and CDR2 FQGTGA come from the germline V gene. J lost 1 base, V lost 6 bases, and 2 bases had no gene match. The CDR3 consists of 13 residues. CDR3 DNA sequence: TGTGCCAGCAGACAGGGGCCGAACACTGAAGCTTTCTTT. It codes for CASRQGPNTEAFF.

This rearrangement joins TRBV7-8 to TRBJ2-7; 9 bases are shared with TRBD2. Losses at the gene ends were 3 bases for V and 2 bases for J; bases not matched to a gene: 14. This CDR3 has 18 amino acids. CDR1 and CDR2 from the germline V gene are SGHVS and FQNEAQ. The CDR3 here is CASSLPRRLAGHAYEQYF. The CDR3 DNA sequence: TGTGCCAGCAGCTTGCCTCGGAGGCTAGCGGGGCATGCCTACGAGCAGTACTTC.

CDR3 in amino acids: CAIIQGRFAEAFF. Written as DNA, the CDR3 is TGCGCCATAATACAGGGGAGGTTCGCTGAAGCTTTCTTT. This chain connects TRBV10-1 to TRBJ1-1; 7 bases agree with TRBD1. This CDR3 has 13 residues. Germline lookup yields CDR1 WNHNN and CDR2 SYGVQD (reference sequence). V lost 10 bases, J lost 6 bases, and 11 bases stayed unmatched.